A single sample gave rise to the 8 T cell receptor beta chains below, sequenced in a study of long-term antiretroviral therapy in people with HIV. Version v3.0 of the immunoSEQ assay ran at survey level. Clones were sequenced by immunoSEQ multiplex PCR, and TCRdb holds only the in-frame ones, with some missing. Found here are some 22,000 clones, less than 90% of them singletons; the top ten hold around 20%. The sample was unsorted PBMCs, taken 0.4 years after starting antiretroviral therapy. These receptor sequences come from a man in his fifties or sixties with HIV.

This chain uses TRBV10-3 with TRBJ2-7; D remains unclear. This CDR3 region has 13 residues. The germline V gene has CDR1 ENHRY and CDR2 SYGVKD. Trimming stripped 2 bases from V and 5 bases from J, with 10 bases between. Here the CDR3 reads CAISEVLFNEQYF. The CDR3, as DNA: TGTGCCATCAGTGAGGTACTATTCAACGAGCAGTACTTC.

The CDR3 DNA follows: TGTGCCAGCACCCCCACCGGGACAGGGAGTTTCTTGGACTATGGCTACACCTTC. It encodes CASTPTGTGSFLDYGYTF. The gene calls are TRBV28 and TRBJ1-2, with TRBD1 matching 9 bases. The V and J ends lost 7 bases and 3 bases, in that order; junction bases with no gene match: 18. The CDR3 loop spans 18 amino acids. Germline V gene data show CDR1 as MDHEN and CDR2 as SYDVKM.

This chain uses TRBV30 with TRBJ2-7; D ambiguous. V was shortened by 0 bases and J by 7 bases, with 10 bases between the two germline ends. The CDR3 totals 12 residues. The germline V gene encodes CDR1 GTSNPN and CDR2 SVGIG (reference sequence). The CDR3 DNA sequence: TGTGCCTGGAGTGTAAAAGCGAAAGAGCAGTACTTC. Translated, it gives CAWSVKAKEQYF.

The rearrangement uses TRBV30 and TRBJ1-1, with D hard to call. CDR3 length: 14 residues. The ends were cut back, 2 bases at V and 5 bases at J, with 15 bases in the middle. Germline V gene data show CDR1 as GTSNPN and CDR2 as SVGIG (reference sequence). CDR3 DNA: TGTGCCTGGAGTAAACCGGGGATGGGGACTGAAGCTTTCTTT. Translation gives CAWSKPGMGTEAFF.

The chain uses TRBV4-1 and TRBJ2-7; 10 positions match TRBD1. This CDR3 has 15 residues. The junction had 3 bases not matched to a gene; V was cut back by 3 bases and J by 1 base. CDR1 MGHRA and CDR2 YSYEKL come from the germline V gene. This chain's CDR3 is CASSHRDRGSYEQYF. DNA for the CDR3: TGCGCCAGCAGCCACCGGGACAGGGGATCCTACGAGCAGTACTTC.

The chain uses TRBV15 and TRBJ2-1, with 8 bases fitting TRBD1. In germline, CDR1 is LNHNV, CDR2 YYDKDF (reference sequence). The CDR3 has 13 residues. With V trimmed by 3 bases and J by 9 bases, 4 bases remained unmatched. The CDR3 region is CATSRDRVSEQFF. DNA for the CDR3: TGTGCCACCAGCAGGGACAGGGTCAGTGAGCAGTTCTTC.

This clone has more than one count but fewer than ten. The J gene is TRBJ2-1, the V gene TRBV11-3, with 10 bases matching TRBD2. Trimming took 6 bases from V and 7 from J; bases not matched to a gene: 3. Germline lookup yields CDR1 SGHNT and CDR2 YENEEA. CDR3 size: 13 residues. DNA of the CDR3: TGTGCCAGCAGGGGTAGCGGGGGGAATGAGCAGTTCTTC. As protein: CASRGSGGNEQFF.

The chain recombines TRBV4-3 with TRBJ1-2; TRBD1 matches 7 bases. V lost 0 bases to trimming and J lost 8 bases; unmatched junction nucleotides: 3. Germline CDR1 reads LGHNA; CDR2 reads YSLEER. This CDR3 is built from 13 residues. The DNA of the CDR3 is TGCGCCAGCAGCCAAGAGACAGGGAACGGCTACACCTTC. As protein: CASSQETGNGYTF.